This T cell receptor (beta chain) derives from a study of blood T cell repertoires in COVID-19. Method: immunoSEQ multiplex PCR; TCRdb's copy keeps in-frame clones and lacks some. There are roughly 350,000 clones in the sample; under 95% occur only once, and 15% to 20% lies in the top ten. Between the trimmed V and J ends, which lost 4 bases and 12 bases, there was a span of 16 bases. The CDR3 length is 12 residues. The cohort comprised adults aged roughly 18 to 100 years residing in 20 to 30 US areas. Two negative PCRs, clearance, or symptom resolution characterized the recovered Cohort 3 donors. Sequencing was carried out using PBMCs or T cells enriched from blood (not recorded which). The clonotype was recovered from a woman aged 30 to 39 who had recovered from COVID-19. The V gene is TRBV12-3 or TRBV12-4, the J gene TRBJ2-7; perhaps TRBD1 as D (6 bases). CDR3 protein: CASSYRQVGRYF. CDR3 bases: TGTGCCAGCAGTTACCGACAGGTAGGTCGGTACTTC.